Listed below are T cell receptor beta chains from one sample, sequenced in a study of T cells in localized non-small cell lung cancer. The protocol was immunoSEQ multiplex PCR, while the TCRdb copy is restricted to in-frame clones and leaves out a portion. There are tens of thousands of clones in the sample; about 80% occur only once, and about 5.3% lies in the top ten. The sequences come from peripheral blood mononuclear cells, collected before any cancer treatment. All receptors come from a man aged 35 to 69 with stage III lung adenocarcinoma. The conserved cysteine and the conserved F or W are not part of the CDR3 here. The order of the fields is V gene, J gene, CDR3 protein.

v_call: TRBV21-1
j_call: TRBJ2-5
cdr3_aa: ASRNGWNPSGRTLAETQY

v_call: TRBV27
j_call: TRBJ2-1
cdr3_aa: ASSPGTSGSRTREQF

v_call: TRBV28
j_call: TRBJ2-7
cdr3_aa: ASSLQYEQY

v_call: TRBV28
j_call: TRBJ1-2
cdr3_aa: ASSLELYGYT

v_call: TRBV20-1
j_call: TRBJ2-7
cdr3_aa: SALDSYEQY

v_call: TRBV7-9
j_call: TRBJ2-1
cdr3_aa: ASSASISGEQF

v_call: TRBV6-5
j_call: TRBJ1-6
cdr3_aa: ASGRTAPSPLH

v_call: TRBV27
j_call: TRBJ2-5
cdr3_aa: ASSQSGTSGQETQY

v_call: TRBV7-8
j_call: TRBJ2-1
cdr3_aa: ASSLAWNEQF

v_call: TRBV19
j_call: TRBJ1-6
cdr3_aa: ATRDRGYNSPLH